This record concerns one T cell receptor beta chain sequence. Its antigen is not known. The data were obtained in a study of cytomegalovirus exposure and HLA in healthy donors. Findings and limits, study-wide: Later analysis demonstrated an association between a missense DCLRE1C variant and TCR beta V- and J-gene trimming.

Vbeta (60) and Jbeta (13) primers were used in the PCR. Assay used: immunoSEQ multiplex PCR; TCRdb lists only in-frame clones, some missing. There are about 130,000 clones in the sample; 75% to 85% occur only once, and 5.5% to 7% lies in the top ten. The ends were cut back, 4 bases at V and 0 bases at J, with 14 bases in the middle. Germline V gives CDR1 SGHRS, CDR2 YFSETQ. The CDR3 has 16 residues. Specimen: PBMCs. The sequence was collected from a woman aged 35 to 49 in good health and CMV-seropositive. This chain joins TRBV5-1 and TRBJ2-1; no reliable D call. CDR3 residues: CASSPATASSYNEQFF. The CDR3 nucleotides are TGCGCCAGCAGCCCCGCAACTGCGAGCTCCTACAATGAGCAGTTCTTC.